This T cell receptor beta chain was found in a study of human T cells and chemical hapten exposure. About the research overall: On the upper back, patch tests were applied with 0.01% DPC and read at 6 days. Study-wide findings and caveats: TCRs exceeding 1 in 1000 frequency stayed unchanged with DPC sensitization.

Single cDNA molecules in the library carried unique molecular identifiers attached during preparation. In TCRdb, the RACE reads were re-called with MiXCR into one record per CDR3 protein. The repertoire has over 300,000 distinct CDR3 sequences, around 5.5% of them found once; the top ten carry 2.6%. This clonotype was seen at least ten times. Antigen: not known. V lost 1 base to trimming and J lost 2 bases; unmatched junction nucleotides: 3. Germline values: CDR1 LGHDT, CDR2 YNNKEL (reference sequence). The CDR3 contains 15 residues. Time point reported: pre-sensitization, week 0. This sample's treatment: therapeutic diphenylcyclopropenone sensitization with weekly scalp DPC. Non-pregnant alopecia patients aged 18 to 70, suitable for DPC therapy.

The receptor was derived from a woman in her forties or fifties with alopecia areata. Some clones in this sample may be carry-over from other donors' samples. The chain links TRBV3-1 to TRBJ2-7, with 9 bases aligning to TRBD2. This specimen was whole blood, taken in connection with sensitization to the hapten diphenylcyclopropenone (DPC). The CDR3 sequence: CASSQGSGSPYEQYF. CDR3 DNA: TGTGCCAGCAGCCAAGGTAGCGGGAGCCCCTACGAGCAGTACTTC.